The clone carrying this T cell receptor (beta chain) was seen ten or more times. As yet, its antigen is unknown. The CDR3 has 16 amino acids. After removal of 10 bases from V and 9 bases from J, the junction contained 15 bases not matched to a gene. The germline gives CDR1 LNHDA, CDR2 SQIVND (reference sequence). This entry comes from a study of Graves' ophthalmopathy and Graves' hyperthyroidism. General observations from the study: With a specificity of around 76% and a sensitivity of around 70%, the model predicted ophthalmopathy progression. Detected in blood as well were most expanded thyroid clonotypes with frequency above 0.001. The 13-signature model separated ophthalmopathy from stable hyperthyroidism at approximately 91% sensitivity and about 80% specificity.

Amplification of TCR beta CDR3 regions used RNA transcripts. First-round RT-PCR used HTBI primers; second-round multiplex PCR followed. TCRdb called the multiplex PCR reads again in MiXCR, with one record for every CDR3 protein. The data show about 550,000 distinct CDR3 sequences, approximately 37% seen once. Orbital computed tomography, thyroid ultrasound, TRAb, serum thyroxine and clinical symptoms formed the basis of diagnosis. The chain carries TRBV19 and TRBJ1-6, with TRBD1 matching over 10 bases. The clonotype comes from an adult man with Graves' hyperthyroidism. Sequenced sample: peripheral blood or thyroid tissue (not recorded which). CDR3 protein: CATGPTRTGGRSPLHF. CDR3 sequence (DNA): TGTGCCACCGGACCAACTCGGACAGGGGGTCGTTCACCCCTCCACTTT.